This TCR beta chain was observed in a study of blood T cell repertoires in COVID-19. This CDR3 is built from 14 residues. Trimming removed 1 base from V and 5 bases from J, with 8 bases in between. Germline V gene sequence: CDR1 SNHLY, CDR2 FYNNEI. Measured with immunoSEQ multiplex PCR; TCRdb has only the in-frame clones, and not every one. The repertoire holds more than 85,000 clones, with 70% to 85% as singletons. The clonotype originates from a woman aged 55-70 years with acute or convalescent COVID-19. The V gene is TRBV2, the J gene TRBJ1-4; D gene uncertain. The sample was peripheral blood. CDR3 bases: TGTGCCAGCAGTGAAGGCGTCCTAAATGAAAAACTGTTTTTT. Residues: CASSEGVLNEKLFF.